Only a few counts were recorded for the clone carrying this T cell receptor (beta chain). Its antigen is unidentified. Noted time point: newly diagnosed GD, antithyroid drugs for less than 3 months. Generation of the TCR library employed RNA extracted from PBMCs. In building TCR beta libraries, iRepertoire HTBI primers were used together with Arm-PCR of CDR3 regions. TCRdb called the multiplex PCR reads again in MiXCR, with one record for every CDR3 protein. The sample has 400,000 to 450,000 distinct CDR3 sequences; roughly 17% are singletons. This sample stems from a study of regulatory T cells in long-lasting Graves disease. Germline V gene data show CDR1 as SGHRS and CDR2 as YFSETQ. This CDR3 is built from 13 residues. V was shortened by 6 bases and J by 6 bases, with 16 bases between the two germline ends. Whole-study findings and limits: Persistent patients shared more public clonotypes (over 2,500) than new patients (approximately 1,000).

The same sample was also used in a study of T cells in Graves' hyperthyroidism and ophthalmopathy. That investigation notes: Blood also held most thyroid clonotypes expanded beyond 0.001.

Here the sequenced sample was peripheral blood mononuclear cells (PBMCs), taken at new diagnosis, from a patient treated with antithyroid drugs. This chain connects TRBV5-1 to TRBJ2-7; tentative D call: TRBD1 (5 bases). This TCR came from a woman in her twenties or thirties with Graves disease. For the CDR3, the DNA is TGCGCCAGCACCGCAGGGTCCCGGAGCGAGCAGTACTTC. Translation gives CASTAGSRSEQYF.